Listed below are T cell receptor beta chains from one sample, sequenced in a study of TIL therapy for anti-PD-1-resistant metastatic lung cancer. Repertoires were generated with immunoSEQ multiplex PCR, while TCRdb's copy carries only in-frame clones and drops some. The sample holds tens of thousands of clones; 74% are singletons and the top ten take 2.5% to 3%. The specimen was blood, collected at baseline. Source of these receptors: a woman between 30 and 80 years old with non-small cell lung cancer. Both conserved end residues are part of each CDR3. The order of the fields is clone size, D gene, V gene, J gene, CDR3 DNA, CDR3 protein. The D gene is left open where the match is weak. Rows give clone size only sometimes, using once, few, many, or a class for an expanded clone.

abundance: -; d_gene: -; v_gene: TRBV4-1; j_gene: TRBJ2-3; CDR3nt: TGCGCCAGCAGCCAGGCAGATACGCAGTATTTT; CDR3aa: CASSQADTQYF
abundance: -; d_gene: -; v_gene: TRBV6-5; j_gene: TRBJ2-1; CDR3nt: TGTGCCAGCAGTCGCCGGGACAACTCCTACAATGAGCAGTTCTTC; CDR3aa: CASSRRDNSYNEQFF
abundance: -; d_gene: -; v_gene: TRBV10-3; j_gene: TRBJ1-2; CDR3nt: TGTGCCATCAGTGACGGATACGACCAGGCTGGCTACACCTTC; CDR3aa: CAISDGYDQAGYTF
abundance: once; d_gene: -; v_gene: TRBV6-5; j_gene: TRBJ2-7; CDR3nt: TGTGCCAGCAGTTACTCGAATCAGGGACGGGGCGAGCAGTACTTC; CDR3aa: CASSYSNQGRGEQYF
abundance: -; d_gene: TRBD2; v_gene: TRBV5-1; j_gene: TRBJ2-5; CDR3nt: TGCGCCAGCAGCGATGCCCGCGGGGGAGGGGAGACCCAGTACTTC; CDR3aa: CASSDARGGGETQYF
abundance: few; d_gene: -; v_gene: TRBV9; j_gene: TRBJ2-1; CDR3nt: TGTGCCAGCAGCGTATCCACTTACAATGAGCAGTTCTTC; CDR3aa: CASSVSTYNEQFF
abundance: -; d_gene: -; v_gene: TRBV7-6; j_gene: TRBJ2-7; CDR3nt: TGTGCCAGCAGCCCCCGGGCAGGGAGTAGCTACGAGCAGTACTTC; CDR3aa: CASSPRAGSSYEQYF
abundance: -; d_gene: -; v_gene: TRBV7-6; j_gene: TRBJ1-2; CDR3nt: TGTGCCAGCAGCTCCCGTCGGGGGTCCGACTATGGCTACACCTTC; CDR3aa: CASSSRRGSDYGYTF
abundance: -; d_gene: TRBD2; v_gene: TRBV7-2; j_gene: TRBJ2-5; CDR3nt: TGTGCCAGCAGCTTAGTTAGCGGGAGTTGGAAAGAGACCCAGTACTTC; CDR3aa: CASSLVSGSWKETQYF
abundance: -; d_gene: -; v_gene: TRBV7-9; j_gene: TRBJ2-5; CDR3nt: TGTGCCAGCAGCTTAGGCCCGCTCTGGGAGACCCAGTACTTC; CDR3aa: CASSLGPLWETQYF
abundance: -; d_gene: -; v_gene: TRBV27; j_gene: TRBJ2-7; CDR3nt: TGTGCCAGCAGTAACGCGGGAAGGTCCTACGAGCAGTACTTC; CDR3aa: CASSNAGRSYEQYF
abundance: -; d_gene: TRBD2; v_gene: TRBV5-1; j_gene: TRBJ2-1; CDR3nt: TGCGCCAGCAGCCTGTCGGGAGGCGGTCACAATGAGCAGTTCTTC; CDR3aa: CASSLSGGGHNEQFF
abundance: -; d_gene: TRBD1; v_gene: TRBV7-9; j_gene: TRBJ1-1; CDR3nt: TGTGCCAGCAGCTTAGCTTCTACAGGGGGGAGCACTGAAGCTTTCTTT; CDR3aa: CASSLASTGGSTEAFF
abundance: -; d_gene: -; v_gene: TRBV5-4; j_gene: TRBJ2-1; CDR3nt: TGTGCCAGCAGCCCAGTAAACAATGAGCAGTTCTTC; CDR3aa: CASSPVNNEQFF
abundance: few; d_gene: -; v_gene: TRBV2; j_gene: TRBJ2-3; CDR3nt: TGTGCCAGCAGTGAAGGGTGGACGGGCAGAGATACGCAGTATTTT; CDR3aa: CASSEGWTGRDTQYF
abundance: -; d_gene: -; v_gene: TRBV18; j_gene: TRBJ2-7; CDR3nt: TGTGCCAGCTCACCAGAGGTCCCCGAGCAGTACTTC; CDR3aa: CASSPEVPEQYF
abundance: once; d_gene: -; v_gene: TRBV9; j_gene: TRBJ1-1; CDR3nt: TGTGCCAGCAGCGTAGAGGGTCAGCGGGAAGCTTTCTTT; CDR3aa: CASSVEGQREAFF
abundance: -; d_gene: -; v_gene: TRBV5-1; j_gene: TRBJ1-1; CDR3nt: TGCGCCAGCAGCTCAGGGCGGCGGATGAACACTGAAGCTTTCTTT; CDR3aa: CASSSGRRMNTEAFF
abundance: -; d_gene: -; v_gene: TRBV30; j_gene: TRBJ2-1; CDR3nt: TGTGCCTGGGAGCGGAATGAGCAGTTCTTC; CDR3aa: CAWERNEQFF
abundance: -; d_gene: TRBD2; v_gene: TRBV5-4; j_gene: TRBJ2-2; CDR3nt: TGTGCCAGCACCCAGCGGGGGAACACCGGGGAGCTGTTTTTT; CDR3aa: CASTQRGNTGELFF
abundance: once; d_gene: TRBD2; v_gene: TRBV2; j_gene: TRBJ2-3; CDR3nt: TGTGCCACCCCCGAAGCGGGACTCACAGATACGCAGTATTTT; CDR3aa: CATPEAGLTDTQYF
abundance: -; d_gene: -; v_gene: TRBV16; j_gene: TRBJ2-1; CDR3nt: TGTGCCAGCAGCCAGTTACAGGGAAGCAATGAGCAGTTCTTC; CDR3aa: CASSQLQGSNEQFF
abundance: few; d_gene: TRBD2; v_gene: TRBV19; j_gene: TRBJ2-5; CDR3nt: TGTGCCAGCCAGACTAGCGGGAAGGCCAGCGAGACCCAGTACTTC; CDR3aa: CASQTSGKASETQYF
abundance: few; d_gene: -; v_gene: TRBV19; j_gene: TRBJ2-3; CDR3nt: TGTGCCAGTAGTAACCCCCGAGGAGCGGGCACAGATACGCAGTATTTT; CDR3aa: CASSNPRGAGTDTQYF
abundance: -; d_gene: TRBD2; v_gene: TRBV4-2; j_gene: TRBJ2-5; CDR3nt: TGTGCCAGCAGCCAAGAGGATAGCGGGGAGGAGACCCAGTACTTC; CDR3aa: CASSQEDSGEETQYF
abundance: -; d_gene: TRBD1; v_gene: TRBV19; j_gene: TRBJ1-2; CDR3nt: TGTGCCAGTAGTGTCGGACAGGGGGCCTATGGCTACACCTTC; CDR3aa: CASSVGQGAYGYTF
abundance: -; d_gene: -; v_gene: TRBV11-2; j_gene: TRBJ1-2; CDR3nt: TGTGCCAGCAGCCCTTCGCAGGGGATGGGCGTCTCTGGCTACACCTTC; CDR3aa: CASSPSQGMGVSGYTF
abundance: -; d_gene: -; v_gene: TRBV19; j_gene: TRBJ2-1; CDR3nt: TGTGCCAGTAGTATCCGCCTGGAGCAGTTCTTC; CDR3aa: CASSIRLEQFF
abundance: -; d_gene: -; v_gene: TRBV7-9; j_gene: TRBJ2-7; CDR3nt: TGTGCCAGCAGCTTAGCCCCTAGCGTAAACAATTACGAGCAGTACTTC; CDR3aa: CASSLAPSVNNYEQYF
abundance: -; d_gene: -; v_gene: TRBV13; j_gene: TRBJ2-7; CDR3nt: TGTGCCAGCAGCTTGAGGGGTTCCTACGAGCAGTACTTC; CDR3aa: CASSLRGSYEQYF
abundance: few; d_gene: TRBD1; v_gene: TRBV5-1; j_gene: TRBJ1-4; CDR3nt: TGCGCCAGCAGCTTAAGCCCCCGGGACAGCCTAAGGGGTGAAAAACTGTTTTTT; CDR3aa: CASSLSPRDSLRGEKLFF
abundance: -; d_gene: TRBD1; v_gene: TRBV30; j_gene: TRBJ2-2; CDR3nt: TGTGCCTGGAGTACGGGACAGGGGTACACCGGGGAGCTGTTTTTT; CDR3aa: CAWSTGQGYTGELFF
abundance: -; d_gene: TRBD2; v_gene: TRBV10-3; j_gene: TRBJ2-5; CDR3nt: TGTGCCATCAGCGGACTAGCGGGAACTCAAGAGACCCAGTACTTC; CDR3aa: CAISGLAGTQETQYF
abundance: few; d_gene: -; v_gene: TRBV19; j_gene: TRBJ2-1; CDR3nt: TGTGCCAGTAGTATTGGGCTAGCGACCTACAATGAGCAGTTCTTC; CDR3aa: CASSIGLATYNEQFF
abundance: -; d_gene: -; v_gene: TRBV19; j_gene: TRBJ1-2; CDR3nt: TGTGCCAGTAGTATTCCCAAAGCTAGGGGGTATGGCTACACCTTC; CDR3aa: CASSIPKARGYGYTF
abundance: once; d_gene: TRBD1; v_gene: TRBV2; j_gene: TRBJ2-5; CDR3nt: TGTGCCAGCAGCGGACAGGAAGAGACCCAGTACTTC; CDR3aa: CASSGQEETQYF
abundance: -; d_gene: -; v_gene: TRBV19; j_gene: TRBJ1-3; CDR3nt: TGTGCCAGTAGGACCCAGGCCCCTGGAAACACCATATATTTT; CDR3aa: CASRTQAPGNTIYF
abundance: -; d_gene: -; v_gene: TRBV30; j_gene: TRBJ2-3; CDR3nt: TGTGCCTGGAGCCAGAGCACAGATACGCAGTATTTT; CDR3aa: CAWSQSTDTQYF
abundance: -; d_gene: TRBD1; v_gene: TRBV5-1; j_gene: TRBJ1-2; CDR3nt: TGCGCCAGCAGCTTCGGGGACAGCCGAATCCCCTCTTATGGCTACACCTTC; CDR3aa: CASSFGDSRIPSYGYTF
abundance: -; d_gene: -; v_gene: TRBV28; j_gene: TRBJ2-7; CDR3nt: TGTGCCAGCAGTCCCCCCCAGGGAGGCTCCTACGAGCAGTACTTC; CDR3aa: CASSPPQGGSYEQYF
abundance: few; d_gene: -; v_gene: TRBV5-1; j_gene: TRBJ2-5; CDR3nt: TGCGCCAGCAGCTCGCCACAGGGTACTCAAGAGACCCAGTACTTC; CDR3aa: CASSSPQGTQETQYF
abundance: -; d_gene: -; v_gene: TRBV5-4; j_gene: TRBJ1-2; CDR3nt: TGTGCCAGCAGCTTGGGTGACAGGATAAGGCATGGCTACACCTTC; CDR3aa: CASSLGDRIRHGYTF
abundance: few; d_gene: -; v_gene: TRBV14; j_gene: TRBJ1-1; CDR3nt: TGTGCCAGCAGCCAAGGAAGGGGATCAAACACTGAAGCTTTCTTT; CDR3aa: CASSQGRGSNTEAFF
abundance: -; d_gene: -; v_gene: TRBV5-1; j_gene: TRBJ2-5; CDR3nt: TGCGCCAGCAGCTCCCAAGAGACCCAGTACTTC; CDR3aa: CASSSQETQYF
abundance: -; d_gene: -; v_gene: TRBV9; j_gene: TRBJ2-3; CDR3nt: TGTGCCAGCAGCGTAGAGGGAGATACGCAGTATTTT; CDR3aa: CASSVEGDTQYF
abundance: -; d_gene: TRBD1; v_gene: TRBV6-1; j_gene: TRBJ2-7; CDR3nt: TGTGCCAGCACCATACGGGACAGCTACGAGCAGTACTTC; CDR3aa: CASTIRDSYEQYF
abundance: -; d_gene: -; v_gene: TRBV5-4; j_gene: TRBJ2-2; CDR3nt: TGTGCCAGCAGATCCGGCCACACCGGGGAGCTGTTTTTT; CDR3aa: CASRSGHTGELFF
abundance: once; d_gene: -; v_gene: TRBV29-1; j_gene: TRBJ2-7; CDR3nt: TGCAGCGTCTCAACAGAAACCTACGAGCAGTACTTC; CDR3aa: CSVSTETYEQYF
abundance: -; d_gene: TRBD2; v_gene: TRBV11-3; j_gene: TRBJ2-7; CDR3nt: TGTGCCAGCAGCCCCCGCGGGGGCTACGAGCAGTACTTC; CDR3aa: CASSPRGGYEQYF
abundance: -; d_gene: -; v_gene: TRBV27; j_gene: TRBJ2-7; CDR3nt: TGTGCCAGCAGTCCATCCATGGCCGGCTACGAGCAGTACTTC; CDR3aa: CASSPSMAGYEQYF
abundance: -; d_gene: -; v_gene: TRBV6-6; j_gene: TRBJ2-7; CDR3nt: TGTGCCAGCAGGGGTAGCGTTTCGTACGAGCAGTACTTC; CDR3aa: CASRGSVSYEQYF
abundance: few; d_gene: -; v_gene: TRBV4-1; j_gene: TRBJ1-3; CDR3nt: TGCGCCAGCAGCCAAGTCCCCCTTCCAGCGGACACCATATATTTT; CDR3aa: CASSQVPLPADTIYF
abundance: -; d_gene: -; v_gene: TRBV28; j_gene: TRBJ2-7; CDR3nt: TGTGCCAGCAGTTTTCAGAATTACGAGCAGTACTTC; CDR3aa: CASSFQNYEQYF
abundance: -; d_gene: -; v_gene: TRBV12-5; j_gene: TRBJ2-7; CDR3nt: TGTGCTAGTGGCTCCCCTCACACACAGGTCTCCTACGAGCAGTACTTC; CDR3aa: CASGSPHTQVSYEQYF
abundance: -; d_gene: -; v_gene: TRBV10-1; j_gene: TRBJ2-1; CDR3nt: TGCGCCAGCAGTGACCAGTTCATATGGTTCTTC; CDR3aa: CASSDQFIWFF
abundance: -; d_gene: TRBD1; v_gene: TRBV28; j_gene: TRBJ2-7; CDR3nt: TGTGCCAGCAGTGGACAGGGCGACGAGCAGTACTTC; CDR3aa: CASSGQGDEQYF
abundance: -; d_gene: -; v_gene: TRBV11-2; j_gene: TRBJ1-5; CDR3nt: TGTGCCAGCAGCCCAGGGAGTAGCAATCAGCCCCAGCATTTT; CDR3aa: CASSPGSSNQPQHF
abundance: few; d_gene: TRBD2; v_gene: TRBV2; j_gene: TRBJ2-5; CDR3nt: TGTGCCAGCAGACGGGGGGTCACCCCCTTAGAGACCCAGTACTTC; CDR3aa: CASRRGVTPLETQYF
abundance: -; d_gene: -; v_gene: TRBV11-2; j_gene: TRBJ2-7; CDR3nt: TGTGCCAGCAGCTTAGATGGGCAGGAAGCCTACGAGCAGTACTTC; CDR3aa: CASSLDGQEAYEQYF
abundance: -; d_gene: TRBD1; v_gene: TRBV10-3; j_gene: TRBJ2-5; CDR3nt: TGTGCCACCGGACAGGGCCAAGAGACCCAGTACTTC; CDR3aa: CATGQGQETQYF